This T cell receptor beta chain was sequenced in a study of response to subunit inactivated influenza vaccine. TCRdb re-analysed the RT-PCR reads in MiXCR, keeping a single row per CDR3 protein. Here the sample spans about 700,000 distinct CDR3 sequences, 14% being singletons. This clonotype appeared many times. The antigen is not known. Study results and limitations: Few new T cells, the authors suggested, are recruited by each seasonal influenza vaccination.

The CDR3 has 16 residues. V dropped 5 bases and J dropped 4; count of bases not matched to a gene: 15. The V gene's germline CDR1 is SGHRS and CDR2 YFSETQ. The receptor was derived from a man between 45 and 60 years old who received an inactivated influenza vaccine. The input for sequencing was PBMCs from blood, taken approximately 15 days before vaccination. The chain has TRBV5-1 and TRBJ2-7, with 7 bases that match TRBD2. The CDR3 spells CASRAEVWRERYEQYF. The CDR3 nucleotides read TGCGCCAGCAGAGCCGAGGTATGGCGGGAGCGTTACGAGCAGTACTTC.